This T cell receptor (beta chain) was profiled in a study of T cells after yellow fever vaccination. Germline V gene sequence: CDR1 SGHAT, CDR2 FQNNGV. Trimming took 5 bases from V and 0 from J, leaving 11 bases between them. The CDR3 spans 15 residues. MiXCR was run by TCRdb on the 5' RACE reads, yielding one entry per CDR3 protein. Among 300,000 to 400,000 distinct CDR3 sequences listed, approximately 12% were seen once. This clonotype was detected a few times. V usage is TRBV11-2 and J usage is TRBJ1-3, with unresolved D. The specimen was CD4+ T cells sorted from PBMCs, collected 15 days after the yellow fever booster vaccination. The clonotype originates from a man between 18 and 35 years old who received the YFV17D yellow fever vaccine. CDR3 protein: CASSLSLPSGNTIYF. The CDR3 DNA reads as TGTGCCAGCAGCCTAAGTCTCCCCTCTGGAAACACCATATATTTT.